This T cell receptor beta chain was profiled in a study of blood T cell repertoires in COVID-19. Study information: Acute-phase and convalescent COVID-19 samples originated in the United States, Italy and Spain. In each case, the material was cDNA or gDNA derived from T cells, B-cell-depleted T cells, or PBMCs.

Original processing notes: Estimates of nucleated cell counts were drawn from the amplification of reference gene primers. The protocol was immunoSEQ multiplex PCR, while the TCRdb copy is restricted to in-frame clones and leaves out a portion. The DNA was the basis for D and trimming; V, J and clone size are from that table. The sample lists approximately 210,000 clones, 84% occurring once. J lost 7 bases, V lost 4 bases, and 15 bases had no gene match. The V gene's germline CDR1 is MNHNS and CDR2 SASEGT. The CDR3 has 17 residues. Sequencing was performed on peripheral blood. V usage is TRBV6-1 and J usage is TRBJ2-1, with 8 bases that match TRBD2. This receptor was identified in a woman aged 45 to 65 with active or convalescent COVID-19. CDR3 sequence reads: CASSAIAGTQWRNEQFF. In DNA, the CDR3 is TGTGCCAGCAGTGCGATAGCGGGAACCCAGTGGCGGAATGAGCAGTTCTTC.